This T cell receptor (beta chain) was documented in a study of blood T cell repertoires in COVID-19. In the study overall: The United States, Italy and Spain were the sources of the acute and convalescent COVID-19 samples. Sample material is recorded as cDNA or gDNA derived from T cells, B-cell-depleted T cells, or PBMCs.

Germline CDR1 is MNHNY and CDR2 is SVGAGI (reference sequence). CDR3 length: 15 residues. J lost 4 bases, V lost 5 bases, and 7 bases had no gene match. This clone was observed once. TCRdb's table, derived via immunoSEQ multiplex PCR, lists solely in-frame clones and lacks some. The table shows 97,000 or so clones, with just under 85% occurring only once. The clonotype originates from a man aged 40-49 years with active or convalescent COVID-19. V is TRBV6-6 and J is TRBJ1-5; 8 positions match TRBD1. Sample: peripheral blood. CDR3 residues: CASSAGQGQNQPQHF. CDR3 sequence (DNA): TGTGCCAGCAGTGCTGGACAGGGCCAGAATCAGCCCCAGCATTTT.